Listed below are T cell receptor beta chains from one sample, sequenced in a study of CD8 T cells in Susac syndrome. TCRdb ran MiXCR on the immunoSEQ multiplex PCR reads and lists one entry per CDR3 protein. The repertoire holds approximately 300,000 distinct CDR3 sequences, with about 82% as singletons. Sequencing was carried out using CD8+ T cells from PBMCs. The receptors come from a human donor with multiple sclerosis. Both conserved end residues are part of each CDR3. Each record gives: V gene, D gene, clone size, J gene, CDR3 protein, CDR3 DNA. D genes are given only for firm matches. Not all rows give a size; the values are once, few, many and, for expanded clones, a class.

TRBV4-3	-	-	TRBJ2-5	CASSQDGPGKDETQYF	TGCGCCAGCAGCCAAGACGGACCAGGGAAAGATGAGACCCAGTACTTC
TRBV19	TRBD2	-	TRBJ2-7	CASSATSGAYEQYF	TGTGCCAGTAGTGCTACTAGCGGCGCCTACGAGCAGTACTTC
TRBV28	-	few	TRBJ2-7	CASSSPGAYEQYF	TGTGCCAGCAGTTCTCCCGGTGCCTACGAGCAGTACTTC
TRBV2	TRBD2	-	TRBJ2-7	CASSEGSGRAHEQYF	TGTGCCAGCAGTGAAGGTAGCGGGAGGGCCCACGAGCAGTACTTC
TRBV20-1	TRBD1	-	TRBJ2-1	CSATTWDSYNEQFF	TGCAGTGCCACCACCTGGGACAGCTACAATGAGCAGTTCTTC
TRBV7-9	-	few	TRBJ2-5	CASSSGAGFSTETQYF	TGTGCCAGCAGTTCTGGGGCGGGGTTCTCGACAGAGACCCAGTACTTC
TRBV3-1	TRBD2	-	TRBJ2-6	CASSQERAGLAGAGANVLTF	TGTGCCAGCAGCCAAGAGAGGGCCGGACTAGCGGGAGCTGGGGCCAACGTCCTGACTTTC
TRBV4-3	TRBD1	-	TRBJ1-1	CASSPGTGGRNTEAFF	TGCGCCAGCAGCCCCGGGACAGGGGGACGGAACACTGAAGCTTTCTTT
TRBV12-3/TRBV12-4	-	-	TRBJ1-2	CASSFWQGLDYGYTF	TGTGCCAGCAGTTTTTGGCAGGGGCTTGACTATGGCTACACCTTC
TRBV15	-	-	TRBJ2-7	CATSRDRGESYEQYF	TGTGCCACCAGCAGAGATAGAGGGGAATCCTACGAGCAGTACTTC
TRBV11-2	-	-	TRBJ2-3	CASSLGASNPVRDTQYF	TGTGCCAGCAGCTTAGGAGCATCGAACCCGGTGAGAGATACGCAGTATTTT
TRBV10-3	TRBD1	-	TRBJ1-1	CAISEGGTANTEAFF	TGTGCCATCAGTGAAGGTGGGACAGCCAACACTGAAGCTTTCTTT
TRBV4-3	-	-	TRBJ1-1	CASSQDWAIPEAFF	TGCGCCAGCAGCCAAGATTGGGCCATCCCTGAAGCTTTCTTT
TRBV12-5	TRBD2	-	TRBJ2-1	CASGPGLAVYNEQFF	TGTGCTAGTGGTCCCGGACTAGCGGTCTACAATGAGCAGTTCTTC
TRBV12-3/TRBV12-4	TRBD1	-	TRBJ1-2	CASRGQAYGYTF	TGTGCCAGCAGGGGACAGGCCTATGGCTACACCTTC
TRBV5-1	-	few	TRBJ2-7	CASSLPSYEQYF	TGTGCCAGCAGTTTACCATCCTACGAGCAGTACTTC
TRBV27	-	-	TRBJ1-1	CASSFGISNTEAFF	TGTGCCAGCAGTTTTGGGATTTCGAACACTGAAGCTTTCTTT
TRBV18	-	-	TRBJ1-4	CASSPGGHNEKLFF	TGTGCCAGCTCACCCGGAGGCCATAATGAAAAACTGTTTTTT
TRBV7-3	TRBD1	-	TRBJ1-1	CASSPVGGPNTEAFF	TGTGCCAGCAGCCCAGTAGGGGGCCCGAACACTGAAGCTTTCTTT
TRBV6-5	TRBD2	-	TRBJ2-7	CASSCRPGLVGFEQYF	TGTGCCAGCAGTTGTCGTCCGGGACTAGTTGGTTTCGAGCAGTACTTC